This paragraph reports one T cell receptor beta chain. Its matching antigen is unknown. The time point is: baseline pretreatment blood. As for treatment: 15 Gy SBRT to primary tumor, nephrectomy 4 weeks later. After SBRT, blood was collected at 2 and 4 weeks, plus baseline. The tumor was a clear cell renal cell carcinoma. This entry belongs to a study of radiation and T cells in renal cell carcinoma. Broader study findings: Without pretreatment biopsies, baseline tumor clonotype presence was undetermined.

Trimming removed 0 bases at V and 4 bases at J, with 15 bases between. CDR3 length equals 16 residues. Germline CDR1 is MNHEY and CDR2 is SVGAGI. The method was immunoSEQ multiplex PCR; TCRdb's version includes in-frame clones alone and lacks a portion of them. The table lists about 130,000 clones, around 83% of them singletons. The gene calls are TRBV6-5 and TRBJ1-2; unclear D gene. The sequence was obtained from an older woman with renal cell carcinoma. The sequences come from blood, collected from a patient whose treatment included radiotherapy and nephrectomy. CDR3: CASSYSAGARLYGYTF. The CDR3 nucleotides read TGTGCCAGCAGTTACTCGGCAGGAGCACGTCTCTATGGCTACACCTTC.